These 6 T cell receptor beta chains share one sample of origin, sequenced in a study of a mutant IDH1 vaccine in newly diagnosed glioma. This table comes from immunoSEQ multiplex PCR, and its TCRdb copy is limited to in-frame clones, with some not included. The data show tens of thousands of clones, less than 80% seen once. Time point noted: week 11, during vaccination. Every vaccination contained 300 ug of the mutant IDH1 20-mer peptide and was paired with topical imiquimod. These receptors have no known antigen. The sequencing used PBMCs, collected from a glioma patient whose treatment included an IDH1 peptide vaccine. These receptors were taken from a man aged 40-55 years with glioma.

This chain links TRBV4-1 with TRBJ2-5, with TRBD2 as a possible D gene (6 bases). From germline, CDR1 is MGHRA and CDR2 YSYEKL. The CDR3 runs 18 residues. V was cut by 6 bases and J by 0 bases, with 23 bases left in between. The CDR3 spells CASRRYPGSTGDQETQYF. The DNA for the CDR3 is TGCGCCAGCAGGCGCTATCCGGGGTCGACGGGGGACCAAGAGACCCAGTACTTC.

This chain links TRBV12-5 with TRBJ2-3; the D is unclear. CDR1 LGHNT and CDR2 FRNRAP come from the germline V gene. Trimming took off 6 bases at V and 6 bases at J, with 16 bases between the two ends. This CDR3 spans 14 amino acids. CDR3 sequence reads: CASGATGFNDTQYF. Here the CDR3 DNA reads TGTGCTAGTGGGGCCACTGGGTTCAACGATACGCAGTATTTT. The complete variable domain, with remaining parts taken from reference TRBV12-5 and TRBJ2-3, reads DARVTQTPRHKVTEMGQEVTMRCQPILGHNTVFWYRQTMMQGLELLAYFRNRAPLDDSGMPKDRFSAEMPDATLATLKIQPSEPRDSAVYFCASGATGFNDTQYFGPGTRLTVL.

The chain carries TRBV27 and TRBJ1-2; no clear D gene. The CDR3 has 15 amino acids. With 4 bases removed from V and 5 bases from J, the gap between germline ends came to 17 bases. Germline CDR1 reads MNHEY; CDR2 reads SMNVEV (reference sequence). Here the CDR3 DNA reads TGTGCCAGCAGTTCCCTGATCGGAGGAAGGTATGGCTACACCTTC. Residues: CASSSLIGGRYGYTF.

The CDR3 DNA follows: TGTGCCAGCAGCTCCACACGTATTCAACCTTACAATGAGCAGTTCTTC. Translating it yields CASSSTRIQPYNEQFF. The chain employs TRBV11-2 and TRBJ2-1; D is unclear. The CDR3 contains 16 residues. With 4 bases removed from V and 4 bases from J, the gap between germline ends came to 17 bases. Germline values: CDR1 SGHAT, CDR2 FQNNGV.

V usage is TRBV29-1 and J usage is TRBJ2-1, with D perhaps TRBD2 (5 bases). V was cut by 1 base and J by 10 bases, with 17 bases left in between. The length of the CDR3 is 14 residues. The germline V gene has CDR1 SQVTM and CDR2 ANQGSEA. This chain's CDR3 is CSVEAGDGVTEQFF. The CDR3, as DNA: TGCAGCGTTGAAGCCGGGGATGGAGTGACGGAGCAGTTCTTC.

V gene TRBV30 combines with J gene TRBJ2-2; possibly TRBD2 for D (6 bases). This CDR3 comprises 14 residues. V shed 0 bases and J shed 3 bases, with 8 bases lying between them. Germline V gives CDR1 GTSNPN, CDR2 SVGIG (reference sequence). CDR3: CAWSVGLYTGELFF. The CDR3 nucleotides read TGTGCCTGGAGTGTCGGACTATACACCGGGGAGCTGTTTTTT.